This TCR beta chain emerged from a study of cytomegalovirus exposure and HLA in healthy donors. Looking at the study overall: Ancestry clustering placed about 80% of more than 350 genotyped donors in the Caucasian-associated cluster.

Points from the study as a whole: Analyzed later, most CMV-associated TCR beta chains appeared HLA-restricted. Some highly shared sequence variants likely arose as a pipeline artifact.

Germline loops: CDR1 SGHRS, CDR2 YFSETQ. The CDR3 runs to 14 residues. V lost 4 bases, J lost 0 bases, and 10 bases lay in between. As regards this clone: What it recognizes is unknown.

Donors were nominally healthy when sampled, though unrecorded immune exposures were likely. This PCR relied on a set of 60 Vbeta primers and 13 Jbeta primers. TCRdb keeps only in-frame clones here, not all; method: immunoSEQ multiplex PCR. Seen in this sample are tens of thousands of clones; the ten most common clones hold approximately 2%. The rearrangement joins TRBV5-1 to TRBJ1-1, with D hard to call. Sequencing was performed on PBMCs. The clonotype comes from a young woman in good health and CMV-seronegative. The CDR3 nucleotides read TGCGCCAGCAGCGTCGCCAGATTGAACACTGAAGCTTTCTTT. Translation: CASSVARLNTEAFF. Variable domain in full (rest from reference TRBV5-1 and TRBJ1-1): KAGVTQTPRYLIKTRGQQVTLSCSPISGHRSVSWYQQTPGQGLQFLFEYFSETQRNKGNFPGRFSGRQFSNSRSEMNVSTLELGDSALYLCASSVARLNTEAFFGQGTRLTVV.